This T cell receptor (beta chain) was recovered during a study of CD4 and CD8 cells across lung adenocarcinoma regions. TCRdb used MiXCR to reprocess the PCR reads, holding one entry per CDR3 protein. The repertoire holds around 27,000 distinct CDR3 sequences, around 50% seen once, with 48% in the top ten. Donors had localized lung adenocarcinoma, a non-small cell lung cancer. The sequence came from a male donor with lung adenocarcinoma. The CD4 and CD8 labels of this study may be unreliable. Sequencing was done on a sample of CD8+ T cells from the center of a lung tumor.

CDR3 coding DNA: TGTGCCAGCAGCGCAAGACAGGGATACACTGAAGCTTTCTTT. It encodes CASSARQGYTEAFF. The V and J genes are TRBV7-6 and TRBJ1-1, with 7 positions matching TRBD1. The length of the CDR3 is 14 residues. Germline assignment: CDR1 SGHVS and CDR2 FNYEAQ. Losses at the gene ends were 5 bases for V and 3 bases for J; bases not matched to a gene: 6.